One and the same sample provided the 20 T cell receptor beta chains below, sequenced in a study of cytomegalovirus exposure and HLA in healthy donors. The PCR made use of 60 Vbeta and 13 Jbeta primers. This table comes from immunoSEQ multiplex PCR, and its TCRdb copy is limited to in-frame clones, with some not included. The table has 80,000 or so clones, around 84% seen once. The specimen sequenced was PBMCs. These receptors came from a man aged 40-50 years in good health and CMV-seronegative.

This rearrangement joins TRBV7-9 to TRBJ1-1; maybe TRBD1 (5 bases). The germline CDR1 and CDR2 sequences are SEHNR and FQNEAQ (reference sequence). CDR3 length: 13 amino acids. Trimming pared 5 bases from V and 2 bases from J, leaving 9 bases between. In DNA form, the CDR3 reads TGTGCCAGCAGCGATTGGGGCAACACTGAAGCTTTCTTT. Translating gives CASSDWGNTEAFF.

CDR3 protein: CASSLPRTSERLSYF. The CDR3 DNA reads as TGTGCCAGCAGTTTACCCCGGACTAGTGAGCGTCTGAGCTACTTC. The chain recombines TRBV28 with TRBJ2-7; 7 bases are a match to TRBD2. Germline loops: CDR1 MDHEN, CDR2 SYDVKM. CDR3 length: 15 amino acids. Trimming cost V 2 bases and J 13 bases; bases outside gene matches: 17.

The chain employs TRBV28 and TRBJ1-1, with D possibly being TRBD1 (6 bases). The CDR3 runs 16 residues. Germline lookup yields CDR1 MDHEN and CDR2 SYDVKM. Trimming removed 6 bases from V and 1 base from J, with 18 bases in between. This chain's CDR3 is CASSANSLGANTEAFF. The CDR3 DNA sequence: TGTGCCAGCAGCGCGAATTCATTGGGGGCGAACACTGAAGCTTTCTTT.

V and J are TRBV2 and TRBJ1-3; a possible D gene is TRBD1 (6 bases). The CDR3 has 14 amino acids. Trimming took off 6 bases at V and 2 bases at J, with 11 bases between the two ends. Germline CDR1 is SNHLY and CDR2 is FYNNEI. DNA of the CDR3: TGTGCCAGCAGCGCACAGGGAACTGGAAACACCATATATTTT. Encoded protein: CASSAQGTGNTIYF.

J is TRBJ1-2 and V is TRBV29-1; D is unclear. Deletions cut 4 bases from V and 8 bases from J, with 8 bases between. CDR3 length: 10 amino acids. CDR1 and CDR2 from the germline V gene are SQVTM and ANQGSEA. The CDR3 coding sequence is TGCAGCGTTGCAAATCAGGGCTACACCTTC. It yields the protein CSVANQGYTF.

This clone has a handful of counts. V usage is TRBV15 and J usage is TRBJ1-4; no reliable D call. This CDR3 contains 14 residues. V was clipped by 2 bases and J by 3 bases, with 7 bases between them. Germline CDR1 LNHNV, CDR2 YYDKDF (reference sequence). The CDR3 sequence: CATSRQNPNEKLFF. CDR3 nucleotides: TGTGCCACCAGCAGACAGAATCCTAATGAAAAACTGTTTTTT.

The chain links TRBV6-5 to TRBJ2-7, with 7 bases lining up with TRBD1. The CDR3 is made up of 15 amino acids. Germline V CDR1 and CDR2: MNHEY, SVGAGI. With V trimmed by 2 bases and J by 5 bases, 9 bases remained unmatched. The CDR3 protein is CASSYAGTARHEQYF. DNA for the CDR3: TGTGCCAGCAGTTACGCCGGGACAGCTAGACACGAGCAGTACTTC.

This clone was counted between two and nine times. The rearrangement joins TRBV29-1 to TRBJ1-2; D unresolved. V lost 5 bases and J lost 2, with 21 bases in between. CDR3 length equals 16 residues. Germline lookup yields CDR1 SQVTM and CDR2 ANQGSEA. CDR3 in DNA: TGCAGCGTTTACGGGGTTGGAAGGTTGGTGAACTATGGCTACACCTTC. Its protein is CSVYGVGRLVNYGYTF.

The genes are TRBV10-3 and TRBJ1-2; 8 bases line up with TRBD1. V lost 5 bases and J lost 4; bases outside the gene matches: 12. Germline assignment: CDR1 ENHRY and CDR2 SYGVKD. The CDR3 contains 16 residues. The CDR3 region is CAISTLQGEKAYGYTF. The CDR3 nucleotides read TGTGCCATCAGTACCTTACAGGGGGAGAAGGCCTATGGCTACACCTTC.

V usage is TRBV5-1 and J usage is TRBJ2-5, with D possibly matching TRBD1 (5 bases). Germline V gene data show CDR1 as SGHRS and CDR2 as YFSETQ. This CDR3 is built from 15 residues. Trimming cost V 2 bases and J 0 bases, with 11 bases left between them. CDR3 region: CASSFQPGHQETQYF. CDR3 nucleotides: TGCGCCAGCAGCTTCCAGCCAGGGCACCAAGAGACCCAGTACTTC. The variable domain in full, completed from reference TRBV5-1 and TRBJ2-5, reads KAGVTQTPRYLIKTRGQQVTLSCSPISGHRSVSWYQQTPGQGLQFLFEYFSETQRNKGNFPGRFSGRQFSNSRSEMNVSTLELGDSALYLCASSFQPGHQETQYFGPGTRLLVL.

The gene calls are TRBV27 and TRBJ2-7; 8 bases are shared with TRBD1. V shed 6 bases and J 5 bases; nucleotides not matched to a gene: 6. CDR3 length: 13 residues. Germline lookup yields CDR1 MNHEY and CDR2 SMNVEV (reference sequence). Written as DNA, the CDR3 is TGTGCCAGCAGAGGTGGGACAGGCCACGAGCAGTACTTC. This sequence encodes CASRGGTGHEQYF.

The chain couples TRBV6-1 to TRBJ2-6, with no clear D. This CDR3 contains 14 residues. The germline V gene encodes CDR1 MNHNS and CDR2 SASEGT. V was pared by 1 base and J by 2 bases, with 3 bases between. CDR3 nucleotide sequence: TGTGCCAGCAGTGAAGTTACTGGGGCCAACGTCCTGACTTTC. It codes for CASSEVTGANVLTF.

The chain joins TRBV7-2 to TRBJ2-3; tentative D call: TRBD2 (7 bases). Trimming took off 2 bases at V and 4 bases at J, with 19 bases between the two ends. The length of the CDR3 is 17 residues. CDR1 and CDR2 (germline): SGHTA, FQGNSA. CDR3 loop: CASSLWGGGRRADTQYF. In DNA form, the CDR3 reads TGTGCCAGCAGCTTATGGGGGGGCGGGAGAAGGGCAGATACGCAGTATTTT.

V and J are TRBV10-3 and TRBJ2-3; 7 nucleotides align to TRBD2. The CDR3 spans 15 residues. Germline V gene data show CDR1 as ENHRY and CDR2 as SYGVKD. V lost 0 bases to trimming and J lost 6 bases; unmatched junction nucleotides: 6. DNA for the CDR3: TGTGCCATCAGTGAGTCGCCTAGCGGCGGCGATACGCAGTATTTT. Translation gives CAISESPSGGDTQYF.

The chain carries TRBV19 and TRBJ2-3, with 8 positions matching TRBD2. Looked up from germline, CDR1 is LNHDA and CDR2 is SQIVND (reference sequence). V shed 4 bases, J shed 0 bases, and the junction held 9 bases outside the gene matches. CDR3 length: 17 amino acids. As DNA, the CDR3 is TGTGCCAGTAGTACCCCGGGGGGGCCTCCAAGCACAGATACGCAGTATTTT. Its protein is CASSTPGGPPSTDTQYF.

This chain joins TRBV28 and TRBJ1-1; no reliable D call. Deletions cut 6 bases from V and 7 bases from J, with 12 bases between. This CDR3 has 12 amino acids. Germline-derived CDR1 and CDR2 are MDHEN and SYDVKM. CDR3 sequence reads: CASSRTELEAFF. CDR3 DNA sequence: TGTGCCAGCAGCCGTACAGAGCTTGAAGCTTTCTTT.

The V and J genes are TRBV4-2 and TRBJ1-2; D remains unclear. Trimming pared 1 base from V and 7 bases from J, leaving 13 bases between. The germline gives CDR1 LGHNA, CDR2 YNFKEQ. CDR3 length: 14 residues. CDR3 sequence reads: CASSQAGVEGGYTF. The CDR3 DNA sequence: TGTGCCAGCAGCCAAGCCGGGGTGGAGGGTGGCTACACCTTC.

The sample holds one count of this clone. The V call is TRBV10-3, the J call TRBJ2-3, with a weak D call TRBD2 (6 bases). This CDR3 spans 14 amino acids. Between the trimmed V and J ends, which lost 5 bases and 3 bases, there was a span of 12 bases. Germline V gene lookup returns CDR1 ENHRY and CDR2 SYGVKD. CDR3 in amino acids: CAISSTSATDTQYF. The CDR3 bases are TGTGCCATCAGTTCGACTAGTGCTACAGATACGCAGTATTTT.

The CDR3 coding sequence is TGTGCCAGCAGTTTTTACAGGGGACTGGGGGCTGGGGCCAACGTCCTGACTTTC. Residues: CASSFYRGLGAGANVLTF. V gene TRBV28 combines with J gene TRBJ2-6, with D tentatively TRBD1 (7 bases). The V end was cut by 3 bases, the J end by 2 bases, with 17 bases between. Germline V gene sequence: CDR1 MDHEN, CDR2 SYDVKM. The CDR3 totals 18 residues.

The genes are TRBV7-8 and TRBJ2-1, with 10 bases lining up with TRBD2. J lost 9 bases, V lost 1 base, and 12 bases had no gene match. Germline values: CDR1 SGHVS, CDR2 FQNEAQ. The CDR3 has 17 residues. The CDR3 sequence: CASSLVLKREGLGEQFF. Written as DNA, the CDR3 is TGTGCCAGCAGCTTAGTACTGAAGCGGGAGGGCCTGGGTGAGCAGTTCTTC.